This T cell receptor beta chain was captured by sequencing in a study of shared T cell receptors in the human thymus. Germline V gives CDR1 SGHRS, CDR2 YFSETQ. Trimming removed 4 bases from V and 3 bases from J, with 19 bases in between. CDR3 size: 16 residues. Assay: immunoSEQ multiplex PCR; the TCRdb copy retains only in-frame clones and omits some. In the table there are over 350,000 clones, around 93% of which are singletons. The source material was thymocytes. This TCR was sampled from a human donor. J is TRBJ1-2 and V is TRBV5-1, with D maybe TRBD1 (6 bases). The CDR3 reads CASSQTRTERDYGYTF. The CDR3 coding sequence is TGCGCCAGCAGCCAAACCAGGACAGAGCGGGACTATGGCTACACCTTC.